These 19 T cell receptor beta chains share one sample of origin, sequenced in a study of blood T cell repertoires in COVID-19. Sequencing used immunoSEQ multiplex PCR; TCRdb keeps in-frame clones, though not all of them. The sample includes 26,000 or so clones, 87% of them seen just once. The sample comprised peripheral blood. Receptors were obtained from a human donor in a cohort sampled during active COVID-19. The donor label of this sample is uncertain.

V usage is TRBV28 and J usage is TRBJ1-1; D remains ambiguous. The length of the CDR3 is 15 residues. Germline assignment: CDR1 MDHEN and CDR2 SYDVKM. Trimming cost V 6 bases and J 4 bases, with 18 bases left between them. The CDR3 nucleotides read TGTGCCAGCAGCCCGCCCGGGGAGCGCGTCACTGAAGCTTTCTTT. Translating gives CASSPPGERVTEAFF.

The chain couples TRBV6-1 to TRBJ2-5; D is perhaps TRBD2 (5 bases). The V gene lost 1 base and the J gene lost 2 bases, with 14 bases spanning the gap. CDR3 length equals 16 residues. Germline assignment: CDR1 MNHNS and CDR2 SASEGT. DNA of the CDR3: TGTGCCAGCAGTGAAGGGGGTTACAGAGGGCAAGAGACCCAGTACTTC. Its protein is CASSEGGYRGQETQYF.

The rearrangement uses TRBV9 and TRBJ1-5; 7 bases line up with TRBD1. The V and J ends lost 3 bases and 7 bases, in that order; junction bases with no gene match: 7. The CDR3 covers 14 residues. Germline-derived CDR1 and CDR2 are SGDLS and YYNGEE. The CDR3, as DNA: TGTGCCAGCAGCGCCGGACAGGCTCAGCAGCCCCAGCATTTT. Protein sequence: CASSAGQAQQPQHF.

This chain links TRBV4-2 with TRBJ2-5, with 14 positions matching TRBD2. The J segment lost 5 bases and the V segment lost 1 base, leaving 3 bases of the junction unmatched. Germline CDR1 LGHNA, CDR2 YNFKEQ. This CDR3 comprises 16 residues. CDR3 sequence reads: CASSQGTSGGSETQYF. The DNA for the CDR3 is TGTGCCAGCAGCCAAGGGACTAGCGGGGGGTCGGAGACCCAGTACTTC.

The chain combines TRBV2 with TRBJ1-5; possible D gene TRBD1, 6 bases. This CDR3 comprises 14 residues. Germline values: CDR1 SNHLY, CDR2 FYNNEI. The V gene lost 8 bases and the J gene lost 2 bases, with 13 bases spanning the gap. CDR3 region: CASATGMGNQPQHF. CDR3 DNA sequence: TGTGCCAGCGCAACAGGGATGGGCAATCAGCCCCAGCATTTT.

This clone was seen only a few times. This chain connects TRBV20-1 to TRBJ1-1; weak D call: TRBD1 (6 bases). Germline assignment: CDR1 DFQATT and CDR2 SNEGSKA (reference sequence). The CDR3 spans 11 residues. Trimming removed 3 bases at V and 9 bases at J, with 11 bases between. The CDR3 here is CSASAGHQAFF. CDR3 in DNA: TGCAGTGCTAGTGCGGGACATCAAGCTTTCTTT.

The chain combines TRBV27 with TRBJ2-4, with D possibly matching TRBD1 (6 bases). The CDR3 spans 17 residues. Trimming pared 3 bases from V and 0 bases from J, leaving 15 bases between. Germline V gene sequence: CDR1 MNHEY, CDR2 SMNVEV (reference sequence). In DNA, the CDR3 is TGTGCCAGCAGTTTGTACAGGGACCTCCTAGCCAAAAACATTCAGTACTTC. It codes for CASSLYRDLLAKNIQYF.

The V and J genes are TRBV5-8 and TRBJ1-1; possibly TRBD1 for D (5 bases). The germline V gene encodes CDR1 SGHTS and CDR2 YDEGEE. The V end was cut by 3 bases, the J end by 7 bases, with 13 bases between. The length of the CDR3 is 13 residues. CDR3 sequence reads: CASSWGGRIEAFF. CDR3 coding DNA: TGTGCCAGCAGCTGGGGGGGGAGAATTGAAGCTTTCTTT.

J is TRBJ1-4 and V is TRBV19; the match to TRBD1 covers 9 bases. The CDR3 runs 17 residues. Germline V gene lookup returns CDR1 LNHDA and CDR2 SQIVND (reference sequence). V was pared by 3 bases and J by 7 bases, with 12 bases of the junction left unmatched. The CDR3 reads CASSILTPGTGSEKLFF. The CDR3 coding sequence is TGTGCCAGTAGTATCCTCACCCCCGGGACAGGGAGTGAAAAACTGTTTTTT.

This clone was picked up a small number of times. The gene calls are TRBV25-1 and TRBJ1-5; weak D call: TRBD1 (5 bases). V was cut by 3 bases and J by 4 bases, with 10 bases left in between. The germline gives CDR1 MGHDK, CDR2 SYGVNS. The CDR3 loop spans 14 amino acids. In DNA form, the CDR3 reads TGTGCCAGCAGTGATACGGGGGTAAATCAGCCCCAGCATTTT. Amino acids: CASSDTGVNQPQHF.

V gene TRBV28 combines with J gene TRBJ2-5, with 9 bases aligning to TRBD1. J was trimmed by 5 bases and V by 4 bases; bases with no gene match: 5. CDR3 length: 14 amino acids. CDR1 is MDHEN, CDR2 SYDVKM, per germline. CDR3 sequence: CASSSYRGRETQYF. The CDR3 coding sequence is TGTGCCAGCAGTTCCTACAGGGGGCGGGAGACCCAGTACTTC.

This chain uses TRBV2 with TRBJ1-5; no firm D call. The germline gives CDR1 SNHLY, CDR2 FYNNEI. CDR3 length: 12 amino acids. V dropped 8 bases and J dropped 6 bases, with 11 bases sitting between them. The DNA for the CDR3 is TGTGCCAGCTCACGGGTGACTCAGCCCCAGCATTTT. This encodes CASSRVTQPQHF.

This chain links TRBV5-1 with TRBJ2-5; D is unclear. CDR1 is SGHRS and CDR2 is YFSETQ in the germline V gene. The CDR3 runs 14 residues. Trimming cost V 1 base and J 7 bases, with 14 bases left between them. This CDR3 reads CASSLQATLGTQYF. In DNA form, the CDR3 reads TGCGCCAGCAGCTTGCAGGCAACGCTCGGGACCCAGTACTTC.

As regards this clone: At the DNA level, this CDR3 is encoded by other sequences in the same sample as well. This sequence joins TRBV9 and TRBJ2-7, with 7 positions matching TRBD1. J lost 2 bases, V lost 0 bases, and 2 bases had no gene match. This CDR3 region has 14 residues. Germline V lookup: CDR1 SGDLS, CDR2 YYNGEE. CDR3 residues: CASSVGQGAYEQYF. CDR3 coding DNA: TGTGCCAGCAGCGTAGGTCAGGGGGCCTACGAGCAGTACTTC.

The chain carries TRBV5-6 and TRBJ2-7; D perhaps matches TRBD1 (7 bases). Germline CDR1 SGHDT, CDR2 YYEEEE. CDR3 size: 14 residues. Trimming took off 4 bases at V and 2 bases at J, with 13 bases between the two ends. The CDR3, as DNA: TGTGCCAGCAGCCCAGGGGGGTTCGCCTACGAGCAGTACTTC. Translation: CASSPGGFAYEQYF.

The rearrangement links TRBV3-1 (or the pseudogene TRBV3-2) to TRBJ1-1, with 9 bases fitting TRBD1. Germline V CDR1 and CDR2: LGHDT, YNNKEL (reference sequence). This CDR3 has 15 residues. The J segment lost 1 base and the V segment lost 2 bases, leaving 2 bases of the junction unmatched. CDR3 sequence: CASSQRTGENTEAFF. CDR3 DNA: TGTGCCAGCAGCCAACGGACAGGGGAGAACACTGAAGCTTTCTTT.

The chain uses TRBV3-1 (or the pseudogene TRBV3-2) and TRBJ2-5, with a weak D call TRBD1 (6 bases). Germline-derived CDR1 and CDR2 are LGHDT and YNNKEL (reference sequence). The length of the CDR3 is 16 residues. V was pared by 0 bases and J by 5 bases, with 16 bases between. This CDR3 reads CASSQERTARSETQYF. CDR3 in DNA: TGTGCCAGCAGCCAAGAGCGGACAGCCCGATCGGAGACCCAGTACTTC.

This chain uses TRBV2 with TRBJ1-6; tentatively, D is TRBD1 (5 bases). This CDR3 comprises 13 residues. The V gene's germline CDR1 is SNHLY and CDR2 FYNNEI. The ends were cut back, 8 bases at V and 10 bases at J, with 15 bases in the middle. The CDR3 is CASGGAGNSPLHF. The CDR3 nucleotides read TGTGCCAGCGGAGGGGCGGGGAACTCACCCCTCCACTTT.

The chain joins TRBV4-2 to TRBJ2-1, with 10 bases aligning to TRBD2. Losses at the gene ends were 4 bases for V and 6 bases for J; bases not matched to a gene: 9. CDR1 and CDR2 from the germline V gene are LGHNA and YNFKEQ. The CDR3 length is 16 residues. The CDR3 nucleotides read TGTGCCAGCAGCCCTTCCGGGACTAGCGTCGGCAATGAGCAGTTCTTC. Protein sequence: CASSPSGTSVGNEQFF.